These 18 T cell receptor beta chains were sequenced from one sample in a study of shared clonotypes between healthy human individuals. CD45RO-negative CD8 cells positively selected for CCR7 made up the naive population, which excluded terminally differentiated effector memory CD45RA+ cells. Repertoires were generated with immunoSEQ multiplex PCR, while TCRdb's copy carries only in-frame clones and drops some. The sample contains roughly 810,000 clones, about 96% of which appear only once. The source material was naive CD8+ T cells sorted from blood. All receptors come from a man aged 30-40 years in good health.

This rearrangement joins TRBV9 to TRBJ2-3; D possibly corresponds to TRBD2 (5 bases). The CDR3 has 15 residues. Looked up from germline, CDR1 is SGDLS and CDR2 is YYNGEE. The V end lost 3 bases, the J end lost 5 bases, and 16 bases lay between the germline ends. For the CDR3, the DNA is TGTGCCAGCAGCGAGAGGGCCTCAGGTGGAGATACGCAGTATTTT. Amino acids: CASSERASGGDTQYF.

The chain employs TRBV9 and TRBJ2-1, with 8 bases fitting TRBD2. The germline V gene encodes CDR1 SGDLS and CDR2 YYNGEE. CDR3 length equals 15 residues. The ends lost 3 bases at V and 7 bases at J; junction bases unmatched: 9. The DNA of the CDR3 is TGTGCCAGCAGCGCCTCCGGGAGGGTATGGAATGAGCAGTTCTTC. The encoded protein is CASSASGRVWNEQFF.

The chain employs TRBV2 and TRBJ2-1, with 11 positions matching TRBD2. This CDR3 is built from 15 residues. The V gene's germline CDR1 is SNHLY and CDR2 FYNNEI. After removal of 9 bases from V and 0 bases from J, the junction contained 4 bases not matched to a gene. The CDR3 loop is CASTTSGSSYNEQFF. In nucleotides, the CDR3 is TGTGCCAGTACTACTAGCGGGAGCTCCTACAATGAGCAGTTCTTC.

Details on this clone: The same CDR3 can be traced to other DNA sequences in this sample. This chain uses TRBV7-2 with TRBJ1-1, with 7 bases lining up with TRBD1. The CDR3 extends over 13 amino acids. J was trimmed by 8 bases and V by 2 bases; bases with no gene match: 5. Germline CDR1 is SGHTA and CDR2 is FQGNSA. In DNA, the CDR3 is TGTGCCAGCAGCTTAAACAGGGGAACGGAAGCTTTCTTT. It codes for CASSLNRGTEAFF.

This chain joins TRBV28 and TRBJ2-1; D is uncertain. V dropped 3 bases and J dropped 4 bases, with 7 bases sitting between them. The CDR3 totals 13 residues. The germline gives CDR1 MDHEN, CDR2 SYDVKM. The CDR3 nucleotides read TGTGCCAGCAGTTTTGCGGAGTACAATGAGCAGTTCTTC. Encoded protein: CASSFAEYNEQFF.

The rearrangement uses TRBV7-9 and TRBJ1-2; maybe TRBD1 (6 bases). Germline V gene data show CDR1 as SEHNR and CDR2 as FQNEAQ (reference sequence). V lost 3 bases, J lost 3 bases, and 8 bases lay in between. The CDR3 extends over 13 amino acids. The CDR3 loop reads CASSLEGDYGYTF. CDR3 bases: TGTGCCAGCAGCTTGGAGGGGGACTATGGCTACACCTTC.

The chain recombines TRBV4-1 with TRBJ2-7; TRBD2 aligns across 7 bases. Unmatched junction bases numbered 14, after V lost 3 bases and J lost 0 bases. Per germline, CDR1 MGHRA and CDR2 YSYEKL. The CDR3 runs 18 residues. CDR3 sequence (DNA): TGCGCCAGCAGCCATATCTCCGGAGGGAGGGAGAGCTCCTACGAGCAGTACTTC. Translating it yields CASSHISGGRESSYEQYF.

To note about this clone: An end of the junction does not agree with germline; a read error may underlie this. The J gene is TRBJ2-7, the V gene TRBV7-9; D unclear. There are 12 residues in the CDR3. The germline V gene encodes CDR1 SEHNR and CDR2 FQNEAQ (reference sequence). CDR3 bases: TGTGCCAGCCGCTTGGGGTCCTACGAGCAGTACTTC. Its translation is CASRLGSYEQYF.

This chain joins TRBV4-3 and TRBJ2-7, with a weak D call TRBD2 (5 bases). CDR3 length: 17 amino acids. Between the trimmed V and J ends, which lost 0 bases and 5 bases, there was a span of 20 bases. Germline CDR1 reads LGHNA; CDR2 reads YSLEER. The CDR3 DNA is TGCGCCAGCAGCCAAGATGAGGGCATTTCTTCTGCCCACGAGCAGTACTTC. Amino acids: CASSQDEGISSAHEQYF.

A single count supports this clone. The V and J genes are TRBV27 and TRBJ2-7, with 7 bases aligning to TRBD2. V gave up 6 bases and J gave up 3 bases; unmatched junction bases: 14. The CDR3 consists of 16 residues. Germline assignment: CDR1 MNHEY and CDR2 SMNVEV (reference sequence). The CDR3 coding sequence is TGTGCCAGCAGCCTGACTAGCTTCGACTTGAACTACGAGCAGTACTTC. Its protein is CASSLTSFDLNYEQYF.

The chain uses TRBV27 and TRBJ1-1; D not certain. The CDR3 totals 14 residues. V lost 3 bases to trimming and J lost 4 bases, with 12 bases between them. Germline-derived CDR1 and CDR2 are MNHEY and SMNVEV (reference sequence). The CDR3 here is CASSFIAGGTEAFF. DNA of the CDR3: TGTGCCAGCAGTTTTATCGCCGGAGGCACTGAAGCTTTCTTT.

The chain carries TRBV7-7 and TRBJ2-3; 9 nucleotides agree with TRBD2. V gave up 1 base and J gave up 3 bases; unmatched junction bases: 2. Germline values: CDR1 SSHAT, CDR2 FNYEAQ (reference sequence). The CDR3 covers 15 residues. CDR3 DNA sequence: TGTGCCAGCAGCTTAGGTACTAGCGGGACAGATACGCAGTATTTT. Residues: CASSLGTSGTDTQYF.

This chain links TRBV7-9 with TRBJ2-5, with a weak D call TRBD1 (6 bases). The CDR3 has 15 residues. With 5 bases removed from V and 2 bases from J, the gap between germline ends came to 15 bases. Per the germline V gene, CDR1 is SEHNR and CDR2 is FQNEAQ (reference sequence). CDR3 region: CASSPRTEIQETQYF. DNA of the CDR3: TGTGCCAGCAGCCCCCGGACAGAGATACAAGAGACCCAGTACTTC.

The chain employs TRBV7-2 and TRBJ1-1; D is uncertain. The ends were cut back, 2 bases at V and 4 bases at J, with 14 bases in the middle. The germline CDR1 and CDR2 sequences are SGHTA and FQGNSA. CDR3 length: 15 amino acids. CDR3 DNA sequence: TGTGCCAGCAGCTTATTGTGGGGAGGTGGCACTGAAGCTTTCTTT. Protein product: CASSLLWGGGTEAFF.

This chain links TRBV27 with TRBJ2-5; 10 bases agree with TRBD1. Germline assignment: CDR1 MNHEY and CDR2 SMNVEV (reference sequence). The CDR3 sequence is 16 residues long. V lost 6 bases to trimming and J lost 0 bases; unmatched junction nucleotides: 7. The CDR3 sequence: CASSSPGTGDQETQYF. The CDR3 DNA is TGTGCCAGCAGCTCGCCGGGGACAGGGGACCAAGAGACCCAGTACTTC.

This chain links TRBV29-1 with TRBJ1-1; D uncertain. Germline V gene data show CDR1 as SQVTM and CDR2 as ANQGSEA. The CDR3 covers 12 residues. Trimming took 4 bases from V and 5 from J, leaving 11 bases between them. The CDR3 here is CSVGRGMTEAFF. The CDR3 DNA follows: TGCAGCGTTGGCCGTGGAATGACTGAAGCTTTCTTT.

This chain connects TRBV7-2 to TRBJ2-4; D is possibly TRBD1 (6 bases). V dropped 5 bases and J dropped 12 bases, with 23 bases sitting between them. CDR3 length equals 15 residues. CDR1 is SGHTA, CDR2 FQGNSA, per germline. CDR3 sequence reads: CASSSARGPRGYQYF. Here the CDR3 DNA reads TGTGCCAGCAGCAGTGCACGGGGACCCAGGGGATATCAGTACTTC.

This clone has only one observation. A read error may produce the germline difference seen at one junction end. The rearrangement uses TRBV7-8 and TRBJ2-7, with D maybe TRBD1 (6 bases). Germline CDR1 reads SGHVS; CDR2 reads FQNEAQ. The CDR3 totals 12 residues. Here the CDR3 DNA reads TGTGCAAGCAGCTTAGGGGGTTGGGAGCAGTACTTC. This encodes CASSLGGWEQYF.